The sequence of this TCR beta chain was determined in a study of regulatory dendritic cells for organ transplantation. Study-wide points: Naive CD4+ and CD8+ repertoires were highly diverse; memory CD8+ was most oligoclonal.

Naive CD45RA+ and memory CD45RO+ CD4+ or CD8+ T cells were FACS-sorted. The CDR3 contains 16 residues. From germline, CDR1 is SEHNR and CDR2 FQNEAQ (reference sequence). The germline V and J ends were trimmed by 4 bases and 5 bases, with 20 bases remaining between them. TCRdb keeps only in-frame clones here, not all; method: immunoSEQ multiplex PCR. The sample records 34,000 or so clones, 70% to 90% being singletons. As regards this clone: Its antigen is not known.

The chain employs TRBV7-9 and TRBJ1-1, with D possibly TRBD1 on 6 matching bases. The sample consisted of naive CD4+ T cells from blood. The subset here: CD45RA+ naive T cells. The TCR sequence derives from a human donor in good health. The CDR3 is CASSSEGTSRVTEAFF. CDR3 nucleotide sequence: TGTGCCAGCAGCTCCGAAGGGACAAGCAGGGTAACTGAAGCTTTCTTT.